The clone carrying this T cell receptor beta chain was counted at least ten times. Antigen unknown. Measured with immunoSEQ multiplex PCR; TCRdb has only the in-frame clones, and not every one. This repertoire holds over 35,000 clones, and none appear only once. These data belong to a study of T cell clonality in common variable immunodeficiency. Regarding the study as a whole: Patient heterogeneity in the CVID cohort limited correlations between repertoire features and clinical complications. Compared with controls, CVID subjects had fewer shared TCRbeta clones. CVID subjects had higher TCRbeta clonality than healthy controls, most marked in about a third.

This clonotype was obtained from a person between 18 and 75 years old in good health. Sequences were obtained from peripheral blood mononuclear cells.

The CDR3 DNA, read in part, is TGCAGTGCTAGGGGGGCGGGAGCTGGAAACACC. Translated, it gives CSARGAGAGNT. The entire CDR3 reads CSARGAGAGNTIYF. J is TRBJ1-3 and V is TRBV20-1; maybe TRBD1 (6 bases). The sequence runs out 3 residues before the end of the CDR3; the remainder is reconstructed from the germline J gene. V was trimmed by 3 bases and J by 2 bases, leaving 11 bases between them. The CDR3 has 14 amino acids. Per the germline V gene, CDR1 is DFQATT and CDR2 is SNEGSKA (reference sequence).